The rows below give T cell receptor beta chains drawn from one sample of a study of control samples from healthy donors and cancer patients. Profiled with immunoSEQ multiplex PCR; TCRdb holds only in-frame clones, not every one. The repertoire holds about 150,000 clones, with roughly 94% as singletons. The sequenced material came from blood. The receptors here all came from a man in his forties in good health. The CDR3 runs from the conserved cysteine through the conserved F or W. The order of the fields is J gene, D gene, V gene, clone size, CDR3 DNA, CDR3 protein. The D gene is left open where the match is weak. Clone size is stated in some rows and not others, as once, few, many or a class when expanded.

>TRBJ1-1|.|TRBV6-5|.
TGTGCCAGCAGTTCCCGACGGTTGCAGAACACTGAAGCTTTCTTT
CASSSRRLQNTEAFF
>TRBJ1-1|.|TRBV30|.
TGTGCCTGGGACGATACGACAGGAGCAGAGAACACTGAAGCTTTCTTT
CAWDDTTGAENTEAFF
>TRBJ1-2|.|TRBV5-5|few
TGTGCCAGCAGCTTGGAAATGAGCCACTATGGCTACACCTTC
CASSLEMSHYGYTF
>TRBJ1-1|.|TRBV27|.
TGTGCCAGCAGTTTCCAGGGAGGTAGAGGCACTGAAGCTTTCTTT
CASSFQGGRGTEAFF
>TRBJ1-3|.|TRBV18|.
TGTGCCAGCTCACCAGGGCCCGGAGCTGGAAACACCATATATTTT
CASSPGPGAGNTIYF
>TRBJ2-7|TRBD1|TRBV6-5|.
TGTGCCAGCACGGGACAGTTCTCCTACGAGCAGTACTTC
CASTGQFSYEQYF
>TRBJ1-1|TRBD1|TRBV27|.
TGTGCCAGCAGCCTAACAGGGGGGGTCACTGAAGCTTTCTTT
CASSLTGGVTEAFF
>TRBJ2-3|.|TRBV7-2|.
TGTGCCAGCAGCTTATATGGGGGACGCACAGATACGCAGTATTTT
CASSLYGGRTDTQYF
>TRBJ2-3|.|TRBV19|.
TGTGCCAGTAGTATAGGAGGTCCTTTCGCCGATACGCAGTATTTT
CASSIGGPFADTQYF
>TRBJ1-2|.|TRBV18|.
TGTGCCAGCTCCCCTACAGTGGATTATGGCTACACCTTC
CASSPTVDYGYTF
>TRBJ1-1|.|TRBV7-3|.
TGTGCCAGCAGCTTCAGAGGGGGGACTGAAGCTTTCTTT
CASSFRGGTEAFF
>TRBJ2-1|TRBD2|TRBV15|.
TGTGCCACCAGCAGTGCGCATATCCGGACTAGCGGGGGTCTCAATGAGCAGTTCTTC
CATSSAHIRTSGGLNEQFF
>TRBJ1-6|.|TRBV4-1|few
TGCGCCAGCAGCCAAGTGGCGGGTAGAACCCTCCACTTT
CASSQVAGRTLHF
>TRBJ1-6|TRBD1|TRBV28|.
TGTGCGGCGGGACAGGGGGTAGGGTCCTATAATTCACCCCTCCACTTT
CAAGQGVGSYNSPLHF
>TRBJ1-4|.|TRBV12-5|.
TGTGCTAGTGATGGAACGGGGGGAGAGGAAAAACTGTTTTTT
CASDGTGGEEKLFF
>TRBJ1-3|TRBD1|TRBV6-1|.
TGTGCCAGCAGTGAGGCGGACAGGGCTGGAAACACCATATATTTT
CASSEADRAGNTIYF
>TRBJ1-5|.|TRBV6-2/TRBV6-3|.
TGTGCCAGCAGTTACGGGGACACTAATCAGCCCCAGCATTTT
CASSYGDTNQPQHF
>TRBJ1-4|.|TRBV5-1|.
TGCGCCAGCAGCTTGGGGTGGGAGAATGAAAAACTGTTTTTT
CASSLGWENEKLFF
>TRBJ2-1|TRBD2|TRBV19|.
TGTGCCAGTAATCGAGCGGGGGGGCTGGCCTACAATGAGCAGTTCTTC
CASNRAGGLAYNEQFF
>TRBJ1-6|.|TRBV28|.
TGTGCCAGCACATGGAGCTCCTATAATTCACCCCTCCACTTT
CASTWSSYNSPLHF
>TRBJ1-2|TRBD1|TRBV9|.
TGTGCCAGCAGCGTATTTTCCAGGACAGGGGTTGAGGGCTACACCTTC
CASSVFSRTGVEGYTF
>TRBJ2-7|TRBD2|TRBV6-5|.
TGTGCCAGCAGTCTAGCGGGGGGCCCCTCCTACGAGCAGTACTTC
CASSLAGGPSYEQYF
>TRBJ1-1|.|TRBV5-1|.
TGCGCCAGCAGCTTGTCGGGTTACCCCATGAACACTGAAGCTTTCTTT
CASSLSGYPMNTEAFF
>TRBJ1-3|TRBD1|TRBV7-6|.
TGTGCCAGCAGCTTAAGGGACAGGGAGTTTCCTGGAAACACCATATATTTT
CASSLRDREFPGNTIYF
>TRBJ1-3|.|TRBV6-5|.
TGTGCCAGCAGTAGGGGGTACTCTGGAAACACCATATATTTT
CASSRGYSGNTIYF